The TCR beta chain described here comes from a study of blood T cell repertoires in COVID-19 (dated by TCRdb to about 2020). Background for the entire study: Samples from collaborators originated in the United States, Italy and Spain and spanned both the acute and convalescent phases of COVID-19. Samples came from the ongoing ImmuneRACE study (first 160 participants) plus 1,254 subjects from 6 global collaborators. Deeply sampled blood TCRbeta repertoires from subjects exposed to, actively infected with, or recovered from COVID-19 were included in the dataset. HLA class I and class II types, where available, came from metadata supplied by the sample provider rather than from assay-based typing. A freely available public database, intended as a resource for researchers studying the immune response to SARS-CoV-2, is where the repertoires were released. The material from the prospective study consisted of cDNA or gDNA derived from T cells, B-cell-depleted T cells, or PBMCs. Sample metadata almost always included a de-identified subject ID, COVID-19 status, age in years and sex. The paper as a whole reports these results and caveats: How much clinical and demographic metadata was included differed by source and by participant, and the metadata was provided uncurated.

Participants in the prospective study were aged roughly 18 to 90 years, lived in some 24 United States geographic areas, and enrolled through a virtual design. In the prospective study, participants were assigned to cohorts based on the clinical history participants reported in a screening survey and a study questionnaire. Exposed participants were defined as having been in contact with someone with a PCR-confirmed or clinician-diagnosed COVID-19 case within 2 weeks of study entry. In the prospective study, mobile phlebotomists collected whole blood, serum and a nasopharyngeal or oropharyngeal swab from each participant. Over a roughly 2-month period, participants in the prospective study had the option of providing additional blood draws and questionnaires. Prospective study blood samples were shipped either frozen or at room temperature before DNA extraction. CDR1 is given as SEHNR and CDR2 as FQNEAQ, both from the germline V gene (reference sequence). V sheds 0 bases and J sheds 7 bases, leaving 7 bases between their ends. From cysteine to phenylalanine, the CDR3 is 14 amino acids long. Only the CDR3 region is kept as DNA, spanning 42 bases read in frame from base 1.

Comments on this clone: Its antigen is not yet known. Base quality data are lacking; no much larger clone is found one base away.

TCRbeta CDR3 regions were amplified from genomic DNA by means of the immunoSEQ Assay, a bias-controlled multiplex PCR. On the study's bioinformatics: The number of nucleated cells in each sample was estimated from the amplification of reference gene primers within the assay. To quantify the absolute abundance of each unique TCRbeta CDR3 rearrangement, sequence reads were collapsed and filtered. Productive Simpson clonality was computed per sample as the square root of Simpson's diversity index over productive rearrangements. What TCRdb holds here is the immuneACCESS table cut down to in-frame rearrangements. Part of the clones is not present; checked against another copy, under half of the missing clones reflect an unresolved V gene, and the others are unexplained. D and trimming come from the DNA, and the V and J calls and clone size come from that table. The sample profile shows about 140,000 clones; under 90% of them were found once. The biggest ten clones account for approximately 1.6% of the sample.

The chain is made from TRBV7-9 and TRBJ1-6; confidence is insufficient to name the D gene. The clonotype originates from a woman younger than 30 who had been exposed to COVID-19. Specimen: PBMCs or T cells enriched from blood (not recorded which). The DNA sequence is given as TGTGCCAGCAGCTTAGCAGCACAGAATTCACCCCTCCACTTT. Translation gives CASSLAAQNSPLHF.